This T cell receptor (beta chain) was retrieved from a study of T cell responses to AZD1222 COVID-19 vaccine. Regarding the study as a whole: Once two AZD1222 doses were given, Spike-specific TCR breadth and depth went up.

Generated by immunoSEQ multiplex PCR, the TCRdb table keeps only in-frame clones and is missing some. The sample shows fewer than 200,000 clones, roughly 92% of them seen only once. The V gene's germline CDR1 is MNHEY and CDR2 SVGEGT. This CDR3 region has 16 residues. J was trimmed by 7 bases and V by 5 bases; bases with no gene match: 7. As concerns this clone: Its antigen is undetermined.

Material: peripheral blood, obtained on day 0 of AZD1222 vaccination. The chain recombines TRBV6-2 or TRBV6-3 with TRBJ2-1; 14 nucleotides align to TRBD2. The clonotype comes from an adult in good health. DNA for the CDR3: TGTGCCAGCAGTCATGCGACTAGCGGGGGGGCGAATGAGCAGTTCTTC. Protein: CASSHATSGGANEQFF.